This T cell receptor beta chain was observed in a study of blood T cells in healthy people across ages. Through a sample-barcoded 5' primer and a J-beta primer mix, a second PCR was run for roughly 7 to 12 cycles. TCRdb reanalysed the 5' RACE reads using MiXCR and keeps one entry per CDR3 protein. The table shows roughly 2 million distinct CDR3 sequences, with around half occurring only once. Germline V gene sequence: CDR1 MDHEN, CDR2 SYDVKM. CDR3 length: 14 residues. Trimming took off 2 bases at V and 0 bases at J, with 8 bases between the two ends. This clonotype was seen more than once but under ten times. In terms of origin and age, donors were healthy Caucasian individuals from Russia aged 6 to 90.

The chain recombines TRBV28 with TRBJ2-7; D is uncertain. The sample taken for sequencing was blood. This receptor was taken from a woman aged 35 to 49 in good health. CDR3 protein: CASSLTAHSYEQYF. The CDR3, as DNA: TGTGCCAGCAGTTTAACCGCCCACTCCTACGAGCAGTACTTC. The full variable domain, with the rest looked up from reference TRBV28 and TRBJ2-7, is DVKVTQSSRYLVKRTGEKVFLECVQDMDHENMFWYRQDPGLGLRLIYFSYDVKMKEKGDIPEGYSVSREKKERFSLILESASTNQTSMYLCASSLTAHSYEQYFGPGTRLTVT.